This passage covers 29 T cell receptor beta chains from one sample sequenced in a study of T cells in Graves' hyperthyroidism and ophthalmopathy. It was RNA transcripts that yielded the amplified TCR beta CDR3 regions. Primed by the HTBI set, a first-round RT-PCR was run on the TCR CDR3. MiXCR, applied by TCRdb to the multiplex PCR reads, yields one record per CDR3 protein. Of 650,000 to 800,000 distinct CDR3 sequences in the sample, less than 45% were seen once. The sample taken for sequencing was peripheral blood or thyroid tissue (not recorded which). These receptors were obtained from an adult man with Graves' disease, either hyperthyroidism or ophthalmopathy (not recorded which).

This clonotype was seen only a few times. The chain employs TRBV7-9 and TRBJ2-5, with D tentatively TRBD2 (5 bases). This CDR3 contains 14 residues. Looked up from germline, CDR1 is SEHNR and CDR2 is FQNEAQ (reference sequence). The ends were cut back, 2 bases at V and 5 bases at J, with 12 bases in the middle. This CDR3 reads CASSLLGSRETQYF. For the CDR3, the DNA is TGTGCCAGCAGCTTATTGGGGAGTAGGGAGACCCAGTACTTC.

This clonotype has at least ten counts. V usage is TRBV9 and J usage is TRBJ2-7, with 7 positions matching TRBD1. Germline CDR1 SGDLS, CDR2 YYNGEE. V lost 4 bases and J lost 5; bases outside the gene matches: 12. This CDR3 comprises 15 residues. For the CDR3, the DNA is TGTGCCAGCAGCTCCTGGCAAGACAGGGTGGACGAGCAGTACTTC. It encodes CASSSWQDRVDEQYF. The full variable domain, completed using reference TRBV9 and TRBJ2-7, is DSGVTQTPKHLITATGQRVTLRCSPRSGDLSVYWYQQSLDQGLQFLIQYYNGEERAKGNILERFSAQQFPDLHSELNLSSLELGDSALYFCASSSWQDRVDEQYFGPGTRLTVT.

This clonotype was recorded only once. The chain links TRBV20-1 to TRBJ1-6; tentatively, D is TRBD1 (5 bases). Trimming removed 4 bases from V and 14 bases from J, with 12 bases in between. CDR3 length: 11 residues. Germline CDR1 DFQATT, CDR2 SNEGSKA (reference sequence). The CDR3 region is CSAIPRDALHF. The CDR3 DNA reads as TGCAGTGCTATCCCCCGGGACGCCCTCCACTTT.

The V gene is TRBV6-1, the J gene TRBJ2-7; D possibly corresponds to TRBD2 (5 bases). The germline V gene encodes CDR1 MNHNS and CDR2 SASEGT. The CDR3 contains 14 residues. Trimming removed 6 bases from V and 2 bases from J, with 14 bases in between. The CDR3 reads CASSPSGSAYEQYF. The CDR3 DNA reads as TGTGCCAGCAGCCCAAGCGGATCCGCCTACGAGCAGTACTTC.

V usage is TRBV25-1 and J usage is TRBJ1-2; D might be TRBD1 (6 bases). Germline assignment: CDR1 MGHDK and CDR2 SYGVNS. There are 14 residues in the CDR3. The CDR3 region has the DNA TGTGCTGAGGGGGTTGGAGCCTGGAACTATGGCTACACCTTC. Amino acid sequence: CAEGVGAWNYGYTF.

Many counts were recorded for this clonotype. V usage is TRBV29-1 and J usage is TRBJ1-1; D unclear. CDR3 length equals 13 residues. The germline V gene has CDR1 SQVTM and CDR2 ANQGSEA. Trimming took off 6 bases at V and 7 bases at J, with 18 bases between the two ends. This CDR3 is CSVGRLMGGEAFF. The CDR3 DNA reads TGCAGCGTAGGACGATTAATGGGTGGTGAAGCTTTCTTT.

To note about this clonotype: One end of the junction does not line up with germline, which may come from a read error. The chain combines TRBV29-1 with TRBJ2-5; 9 nucleotides align to TRBD1. Germline V gene data show CDR1 as SQVTM and CDR2 as ANQGSEA. CDR3 size: 9 residues. CDR3 nucleotides: TGCAGCGTGGGGACAGGGTTGGACTTC. Protein sequence: CSVGTGLDF.

V and J are TRBV5-1 and TRBJ1-2, with 8 bases that match TRBD1. CDR3 length equals 18 residues. Per the germline V gene, CDR1 is SGHRS and CDR2 is YFSETQ. J gave up 2 bases and V 5 bases, and 17 bases lay outside the gene matches. The CDR3 region is CASSPAGTGSGNNYGYTF. The CDR3 coding sequence is TGCGCCAGCAGTCCTGCGGGGACAGGCTCGGGCAACAACTATGGCTACACCTTC.

The rearrangement joins TRBV20-1 to TRBJ1-5, with D uncertain. CDR1 and CDR2 (germline): DFQATT, SNEGSKA (reference sequence). V shed 0 bases and J shed 3 bases, with 12 bases lying between them. This CDR3 has 15 residues. In DNA, the CDR3 is TGCAGTGCTAGAGATCGAAGGTTTAACAATCAGCCCCAGCATTTT. The encoded protein is CSARDRRFNNQPQHF.

The V and J genes are TRBV7-3 and TRBJ1-3, with D perhaps TRBD1 (6 bases). CDR3 length equals 13 residues. Germline V gives CDR1 SGHTA, CDR2 FQGTGA. CDR3 loop: CASGTSSGNTIYF. In nucleotides, the CDR3 is TGTGCTAGTGGGACAAGCTCTGGAAACACCATATATTTT.

The rearrangement uses TRBV30 and TRBJ1-6; no definite D call. Germline V gene data show CDR1 as GTSNPN and CDR2 as SVGIG (reference sequence). V was shortened by 0 bases and J by 14 bases, with 8 bases between the two germline ends. The CDR3 is 11 residues long. CDR3 in amino acids: CAWSVGLTLHF. Written as DNA, the CDR3 is TGTGCCTGGAGTGTTGGGCTGACCCTCCACTTT.

This clonotype came up a few times. The chain uses TRBV7-6 and TRBJ2-7; D might be TRBD1 (6 bases). The CDR3 consists of 14 residues. Trimming took 5 bases from V and 3 from J, leaving 14 bases between them. Germline V gene data show CDR1 as SGHVS and CDR2 as FNYEAQ. The CDR3 DNA reads TGTGCCAGCAGCCCGCAACCACAGGGCTACGAGCAGTACTTC. Its translation: CASSPQPQGYEQYF.

This clonotype has a count of ten or more. J is TRBJ1-2 and V is TRBV2; D remains unclear. Between the trimmed V and J ends, which lost 10 bases and 2 bases, there was a span of 14 bases. This CDR3 contains 13 residues. Germline values: CDR1 SNHLY, CDR2 FYNNEI. The CDR3 DNA reads as TGTGCCACCCAGAAGGTACCGAACTATGGCTACACCTTC. Translation: CATQKVPNYGYTF. The complete variable domain, with remaining parts taken from reference TRBV2 and TRBJ1-2, reads EPEVTQTPSHQVTQMGQEVILRCVPISNHLYFYWYRQILGQKVEFLVSFYNNEISEKSEIFDDQFSVERPDGSNFTLKIRSTKLEDSAMYFCATQKVPNYGYTFGSGTRLTVV.

A remark on this clonotype: Given a much more abundant clone one base away, this may be a read error. This chain joins TRBV7-8 and TRBJ1-5; D gene unclear. This CDR3 contains 13 residues. Germline-derived CDR1 and CDR2 are SGHVS and FQNEAQ. Trimming took 9 bases from V and 4 from J, leaving 13 bases between them. CDR3 sequence (DNA): TGTGCCAGTCGAATAGGGATGAATCAGCCCCAGCATTTT. Translation gives CASRIGMNQPQHF.

The rearrangement links TRBV25-1 to TRBJ1-1; D perhaps matches TRBD1 (6 bases). Germline V gene data show CDR1 as MGHDK and CDR2 as SYGVNS. This CDR3 region has 15 residues. The V end was cut by 4 bases, the J end by 1 base, with 13 bases between. For the CDR3, the DNA is TGTGCCAGCAGTGGAGCCGGGACACCGAACACTGAAGCTTTCTTT. Translation: CASSGAGTPNTEAFF.

In this sample, this clonotype turned up once. This may stem from a read error, because a much larger clone lies one nucleotide away. This sequence joins TRBV29-1 and TRBJ1-6; 7 bases are a match to TRBD1. The V gene's germline CDR1 is SQVTM and CDR2 ANQGSEA. With V trimmed by 7 bases and J by 8 bases, 11 bases remained unmatched. The CDR3 contains 14 residues. CDR3 loop: CSAKSDRVDSPLHF. CDR3 DNA sequence: TGCAGCGCGAAAAGTGACAGGGTAGATTCACCCCTCCACTTT. Complete variable domain (other parts from reference TRBV29-1 and TRBJ1-6): SAVISQKPSRDICQRGTSLTIQCQVDSQVTMMFWYRQQPGQSLTLIATANQGSEATYESGFVIDKFPISRPNLTFSTLTVSNMSPEDSSIYLCSAKSDRVDSPLHFGNGTRLTVT.

The chain is built from TRBV20-1 and TRBJ1-2; 9 positions match TRBD1. Per germline, CDR1 DFQATT and CDR2 SNEGSKA (reference sequence). The CDR3 loop spans 13 amino acids. V dropped 3 bases and J dropped 7; count of bases not matched to a gene: 6. The CDR3: CSASSRDRVGYTF. The CDR3 nucleotides are TGCAGTGCTAGTTCTCGGGACAGGGTTGGCTACACCTTC.

The sample holds a few counts of this clonotype. The junction and the germline gene differ at one end; a read error may be behind it. This sequence joins TRBV19 and TRBJ1-5; D might be TRBD1 (6 bases). This CDR3 comprises 15 residues. Germline V CDR1 and CDR2: LNHDA, SQIVND (reference sequence). CDR3 nucleotides: TGTGCCAGTAGTATTGAGGACAGCAGCAACCAGCCCCAGCATTTT. This encodes CASSIEDSSNQPQHF.

This clonotype turned up a few times. Germline and junction disagree at one end, which may indicate a read error. The chain recombines TRBV7-9 with TRBJ1-5; TRBD1 is a possible D gene (5 bases). The CDR3 runs 15 residues. The germline CDR1 and CDR2 sequences are SEHNR and FQNEAQ (reference sequence). The CDR3 protein is CASSQDGQGNQPQHF. The CDR3 DNA follows: TGTGCCAGCAGCCAAGATGGGCAGGGCAACCAGCCCCAGCATTTT.

Regarding this clonotype: A read error may explain this, as a much larger clone is one base away. The V and J genes are TRBV10-3 and TRBJ1-3; TRBD1 matches 7 bases. The CDR3 length is 16 residues. Germline V gives CDR1 ENHRY, CDR2 SYGVKD. In DNA, the CDR3 is TGTGCCATCAGTGAGTCGGGACAGATCTCTGGAAACATCATATATTTT. It is translated as CAISESGQISGNIIYF.

Here the CDR3 DNA reads TGTGCCAGCAAGAGGGGCGTTGGGACCGGGGAGCTGTTTTTT. Protein product: CASKRGVGTGELFF. The gene calls are TRBV6-1 and TRBJ2-2; either TRBD1 or TRBD2 may fit D (5 bases each). Trimming took 7 bases from V and 5 from J, leaving 14 bases between them. The CDR3 runs 14 residues. CDR1 and CDR2 from the germline V gene are MNHNS and SASEGT.

This clonotype was detected a few times. The chain links TRBV7-9 to TRBJ1-1, with unresolved D. In germline, CDR1 is SEHNR, CDR2 FQNEAQ (reference sequence). V was trimmed by 1 base and J by 7 bases, leaving 7 bases between them. The CDR3 extends over 12 amino acids. This CDR3 is CASSLDESEAFF. The CDR3 DNA reads TGTGCCAGCAGCTTAGACGAAAGTGAAGCTTTCTTT. The full variable domain, its missing parts supplied by reference TRBV7-9 and TRBJ1-1, is DTGVSQNPRHKITKRGQNVTFRCDPISEHNRLYWYRQTLGQGPEFLTYFQNEAQLEKSRLLSDRFSAERPKGSFSTLEIQRTEQGDSAMYLCASSLDESEAFFGQGTRLTVV.

Turning to this clonotype: A read error may account for a junction end that differs from germline. The chain recombines TRBV7-2 with TRBJ2-7, with D perhaps given as TRBD1 or TRBD2 (5 bases each). Germline values: CDR1 SGHTA, CDR2 FQGNSA. This CDR3 comprises 15 residues. CDR3 protein: CARSYLQEAGWEQYF. CDR3 DNA: TGTGCCAGAAGCTACTTACAGGAGGCTGGGTGGGAGCAGTACTTC.

The chain combines TRBV27 with TRBJ1-1; D gene unclear. Trimming shortened V by 5 bases and J by 3 bases, and 16 bases separated the two germline ends. The CDR3 sequence is 15 residues long. In germline, CDR1 is MNHEY, CDR2 SMNVEV (reference sequence). Here the CDR3 DNA reads TGTGCCAGCAGTCTTCAGGAAGCTGGGCACACTGAAGCTTTCTTT. It yields the protein CASSLQEAGHTEAFF.

The V call is TRBV2, the J call TRBJ2-7, with 7 nucleotides matching TRBD1. CDR3 size: 14 residues. Trimming at V came to 9 bases and at J to 0 bases, leaving 8 bases not matched to a gene. CDR1 and CDR2 (germline): SNHLY, FYNNEI. The CDR3 sequence is CASVRGQSSYEQYF. The CDR3 bases are TGTGCCAGTGTGAGGGGACAGAGCTCCTACGAGCAGTACTTC.

This clonotype was detected a few times. The genes are TRBV7-2 and TRBJ2-7, with TRBD2 matching 9 bases. Trimming took 3 bases from V and 4 from J; bases not matched to a gene: 7. The germline CDR1 and CDR2 sequences are SGHTA and FQGNSA. The CDR3 sequence is 15 residues long. The CDR3 nucleotides are TGTGCCAGCAGCTTCGGGTATAGCGGGAGTTACGAGCAGTACTTC. It encodes CASSFGYSGSYEQYF.

The rearrangement links TRBV5-5 to TRBJ2-3, with TRBD1 as a possible D gene (6 bases). Germline CDR1 and CDR2: SGHKS and YYEKEE (reference sequence). Trimming cost V 2 bases and J 2 bases, with 15 bases left between them. The CDR3 has 16 residues. The CDR3 here is CASSFRADSTTDTQYF. CDR3 nucleotide sequence: TGTGCCAGCAGCTTTCGCGCGGACAGTACCACAGATACGCAGTATTTT.

To note about this clonotype: A clone one base away is much larger, so this may be a read error. The chain couples TRBV7-2 to TRBJ1-6; no definite D call. CDR3 length: 13 residues. Germline values: CDR1 SGHTA, CDR2 FQGNSA. With 4 bases removed from V and 5 bases from J, the gap between germline ends came to 6 bases. CDR3 protein: CASSYDHNSPLHF. CDR3 DNA sequence: TGTGCCAGCAGCTACGATCATAATTCACCCCTCCACTTT.

A few counts support this clonotype. The J gene is TRBJ1-5, the V gene TRBV6-6; TRBD1 is a possible D gene (6 bases). The CDR3 length is 15 residues. V gave up 4 bases and J gave up 1 base, with 11 bases separating them. CDR1 is MNHNY, CDR2 SVGAGI, per germline (reference sequence). CDR3 sequence: CASSSGGLSNQPQHF. Written as DNA, the CDR3 is TGTGCCAGCAGTTCGGGGGGCTTGAGCAATCAGCCCCAGCATTTT.